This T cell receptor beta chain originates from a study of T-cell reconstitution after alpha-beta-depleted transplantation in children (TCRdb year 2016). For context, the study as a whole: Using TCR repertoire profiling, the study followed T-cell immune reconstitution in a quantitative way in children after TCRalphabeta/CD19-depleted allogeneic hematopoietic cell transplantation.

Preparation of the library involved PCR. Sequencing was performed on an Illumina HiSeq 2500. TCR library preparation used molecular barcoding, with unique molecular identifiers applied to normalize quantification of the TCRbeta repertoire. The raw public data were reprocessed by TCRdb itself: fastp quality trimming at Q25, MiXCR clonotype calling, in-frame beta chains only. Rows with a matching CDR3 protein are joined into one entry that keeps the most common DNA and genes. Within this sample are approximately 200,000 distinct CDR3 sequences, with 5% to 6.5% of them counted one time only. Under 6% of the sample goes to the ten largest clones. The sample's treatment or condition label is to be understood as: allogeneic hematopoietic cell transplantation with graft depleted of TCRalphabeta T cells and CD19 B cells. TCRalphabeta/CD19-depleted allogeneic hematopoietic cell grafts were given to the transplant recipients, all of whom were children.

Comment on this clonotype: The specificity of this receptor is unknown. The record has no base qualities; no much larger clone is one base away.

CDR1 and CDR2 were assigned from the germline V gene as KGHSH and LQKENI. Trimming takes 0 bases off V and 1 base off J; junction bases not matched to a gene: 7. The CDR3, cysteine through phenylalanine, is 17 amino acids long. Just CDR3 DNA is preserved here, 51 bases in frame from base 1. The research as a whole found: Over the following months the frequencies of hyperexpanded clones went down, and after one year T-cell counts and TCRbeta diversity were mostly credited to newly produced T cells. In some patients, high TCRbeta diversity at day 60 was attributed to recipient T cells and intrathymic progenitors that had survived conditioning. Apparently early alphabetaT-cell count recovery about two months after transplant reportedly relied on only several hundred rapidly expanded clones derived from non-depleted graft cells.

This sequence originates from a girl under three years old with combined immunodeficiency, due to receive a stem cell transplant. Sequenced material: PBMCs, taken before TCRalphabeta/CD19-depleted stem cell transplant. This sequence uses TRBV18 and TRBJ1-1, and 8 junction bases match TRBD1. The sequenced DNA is TGTGCCAGCTCACCACCCGGGACAGGCAGCTCGAACACTGAAGCTTTCTTT. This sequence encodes CASSPPGTGSSNTEAFF.